The clone carrying this T cell receptor beta chain has ten or more counts. Its antigen is currently unknown. This sample stems from a study of T cells in Graves' hyperthyroidism and ophthalmopathy. Notes on the study in general: Most thyroid clonotypes with frequency above 0.001 were detected in blood. Ophthalmopathy prediction by the model preceded onset by a median approximately 5.9 months.

Regions amplified from RNA transcripts were the TCR beta CDR3 regions. A first-round RT-PCR of the TCR CDR3 used the HTBI primer set. TCRdb passed the multiplex PCR reads through MiXCR, listing each CDR3 protein once. This table holds around 300,000 distinct CDR3 sequences, around 14% found once. Per germline, CDR1 GTSNPN and CDR2 SVGIG (reference sequence). The CDR3 length is 13 residues. The ends were cut back, 4 bases at V and 4 bases at J, with 13 bases in the middle. The sequence was obtained from a young woman with Graves' hyperthyroidism. The sample was blood. This chain uses TRBV30 with TRBJ1-1; no clear D gene. The DNA of the CDR3 is TGTGCCTGGACCAGCAGGTCGGGCACTGAAGCTTTCTTT. It yields the protein CAWTSRSGTEAFF.